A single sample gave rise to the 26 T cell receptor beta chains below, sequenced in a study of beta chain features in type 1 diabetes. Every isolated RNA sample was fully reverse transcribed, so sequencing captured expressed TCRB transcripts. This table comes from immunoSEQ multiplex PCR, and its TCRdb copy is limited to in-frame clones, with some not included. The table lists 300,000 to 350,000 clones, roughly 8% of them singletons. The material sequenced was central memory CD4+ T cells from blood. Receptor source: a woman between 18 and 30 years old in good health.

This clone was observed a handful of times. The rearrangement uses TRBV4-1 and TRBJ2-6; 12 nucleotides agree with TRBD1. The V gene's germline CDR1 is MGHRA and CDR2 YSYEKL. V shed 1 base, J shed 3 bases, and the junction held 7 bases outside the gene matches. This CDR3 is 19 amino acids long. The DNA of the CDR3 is TGCGCCAGCAGCCAAGGGTGGGGACAGGGGGCGTTTGGGGCCAACGTCCTGACTTTC. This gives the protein CASSQGWGQGAFGANVLTF.

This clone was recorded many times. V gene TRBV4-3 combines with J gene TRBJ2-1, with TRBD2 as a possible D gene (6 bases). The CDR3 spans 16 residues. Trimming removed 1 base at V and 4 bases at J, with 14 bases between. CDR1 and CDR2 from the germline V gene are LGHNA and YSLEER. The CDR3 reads CASSQGRASAYNEQFF. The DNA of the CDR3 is TGCGCCAGCAGCCAAGGTAGGGCTAGCGCGTACAATGAGCAGTTCTTC.

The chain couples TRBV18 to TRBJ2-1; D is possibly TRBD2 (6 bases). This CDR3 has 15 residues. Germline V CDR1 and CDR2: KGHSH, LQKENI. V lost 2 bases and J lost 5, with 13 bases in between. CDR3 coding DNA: TGTGCCAGCTCACCATTCTCCGGGGAGGACAATGAGCAGTTCTTC. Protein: CASSPFSGEDNEQFF.

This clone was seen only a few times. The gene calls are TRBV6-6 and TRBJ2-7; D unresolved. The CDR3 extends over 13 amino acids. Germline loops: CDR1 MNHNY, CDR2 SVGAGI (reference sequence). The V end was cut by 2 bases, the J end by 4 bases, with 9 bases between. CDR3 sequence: CASSYVTTYEQYF. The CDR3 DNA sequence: TGTGCCAGCAGTTACGTAACAACTTACGAGCAGTACTTC.

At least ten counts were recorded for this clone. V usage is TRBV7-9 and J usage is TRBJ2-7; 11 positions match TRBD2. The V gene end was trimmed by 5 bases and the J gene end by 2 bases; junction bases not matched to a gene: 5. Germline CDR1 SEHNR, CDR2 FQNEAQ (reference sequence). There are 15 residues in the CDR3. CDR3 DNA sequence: TGTGCCAGCAGCCGGATACTAGCGGGAGCCTACGAGCAGTACTTC. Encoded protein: CASSRILAGAYEQYF.

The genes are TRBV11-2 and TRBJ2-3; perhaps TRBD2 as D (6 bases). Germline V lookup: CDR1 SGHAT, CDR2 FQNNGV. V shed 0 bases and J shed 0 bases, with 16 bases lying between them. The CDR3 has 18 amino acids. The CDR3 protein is CASSLDHFGGMSTDTQYF. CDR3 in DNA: TGTGCCAGCAGCTTAGATCATTTCGGAGGGATGAGCACAGATACGCAGTATTTT.

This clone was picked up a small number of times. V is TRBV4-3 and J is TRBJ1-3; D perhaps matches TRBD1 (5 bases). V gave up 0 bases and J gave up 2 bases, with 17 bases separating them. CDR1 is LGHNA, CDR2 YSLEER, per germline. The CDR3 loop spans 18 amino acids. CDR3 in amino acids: CASSQEPPRGTTGNTIYF. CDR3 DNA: TGCGCCAGCAGCCAAGAACCCCCCCGGGGCACCACTGGAAACACCATATATTTT.

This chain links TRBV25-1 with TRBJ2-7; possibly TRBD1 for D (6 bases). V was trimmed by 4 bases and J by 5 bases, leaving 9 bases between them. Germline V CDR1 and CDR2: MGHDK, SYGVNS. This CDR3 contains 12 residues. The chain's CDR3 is CASSVTGHEQYF. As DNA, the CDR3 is TGTGCCAGCAGTGTTACAGGGCACGAGCAGTACTTC.

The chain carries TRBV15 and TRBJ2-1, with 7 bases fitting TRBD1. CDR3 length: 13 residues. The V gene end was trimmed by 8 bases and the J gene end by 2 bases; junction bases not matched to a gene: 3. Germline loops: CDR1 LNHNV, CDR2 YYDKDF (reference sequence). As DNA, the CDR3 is TGTGCCACCGGGACAGCACCCTACAATGAGCAGTTCTTC. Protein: CATGTAPYNEQFF.

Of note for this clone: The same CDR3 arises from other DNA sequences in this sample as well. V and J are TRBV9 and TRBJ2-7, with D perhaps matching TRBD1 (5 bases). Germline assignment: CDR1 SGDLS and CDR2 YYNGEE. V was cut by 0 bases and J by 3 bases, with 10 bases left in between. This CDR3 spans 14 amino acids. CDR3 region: CASSVGAGIYEQYF. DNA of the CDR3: TGTGCCAGCAGCGTAGGGGCAGGGATCTACGAGCAGTACTTC.

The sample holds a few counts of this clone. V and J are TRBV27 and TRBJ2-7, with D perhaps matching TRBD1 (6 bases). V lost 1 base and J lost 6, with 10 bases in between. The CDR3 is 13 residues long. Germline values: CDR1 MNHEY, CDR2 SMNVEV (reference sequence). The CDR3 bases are TGTGCCAGCAGTTTATACGACAGGCGCGAGCAGTACTTC. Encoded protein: CASSLYDRREQYF.

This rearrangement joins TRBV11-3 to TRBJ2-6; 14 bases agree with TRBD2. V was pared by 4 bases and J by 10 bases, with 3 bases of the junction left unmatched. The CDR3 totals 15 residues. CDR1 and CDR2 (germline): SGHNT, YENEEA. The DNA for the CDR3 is TGTGCCAGCAGCTCGGGACTAGCGGGAGCAAACGTCCTGACTTTC. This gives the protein CASSSGLAGANVLTF.

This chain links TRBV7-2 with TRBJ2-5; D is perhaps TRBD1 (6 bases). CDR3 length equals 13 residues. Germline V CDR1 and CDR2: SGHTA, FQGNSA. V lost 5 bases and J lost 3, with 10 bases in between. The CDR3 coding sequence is TGTGCCAGCAGCGCCGGGACAAAAGAGACCCAGTACTTC. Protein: CASSAGTKETQYF.

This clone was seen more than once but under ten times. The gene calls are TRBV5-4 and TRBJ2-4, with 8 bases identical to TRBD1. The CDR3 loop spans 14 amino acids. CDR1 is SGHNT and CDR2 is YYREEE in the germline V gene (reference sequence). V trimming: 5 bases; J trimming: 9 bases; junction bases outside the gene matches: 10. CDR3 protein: CASSSDRGKGIQYF. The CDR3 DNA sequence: TGTGCCAGCAGTTCAGACAGGGGAAAGGGCATTCAGTACTTC.

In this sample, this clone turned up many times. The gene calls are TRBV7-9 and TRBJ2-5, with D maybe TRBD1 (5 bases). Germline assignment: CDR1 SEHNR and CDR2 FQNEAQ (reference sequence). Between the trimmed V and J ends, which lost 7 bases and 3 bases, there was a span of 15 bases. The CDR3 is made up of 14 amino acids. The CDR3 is CASNKGRLEETQYF. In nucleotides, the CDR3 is TGTGCCAGCAATAAGGGGCGGCTCGAAGAGACCCAGTACTTC.

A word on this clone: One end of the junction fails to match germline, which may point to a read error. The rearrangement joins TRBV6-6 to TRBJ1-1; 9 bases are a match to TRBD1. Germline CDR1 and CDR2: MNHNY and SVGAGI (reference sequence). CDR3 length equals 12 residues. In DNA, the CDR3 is TGTGCCAGCAGTTGGACCGGGACAGGGTTTGTCTTT. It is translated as CASSWTGTGFVF.

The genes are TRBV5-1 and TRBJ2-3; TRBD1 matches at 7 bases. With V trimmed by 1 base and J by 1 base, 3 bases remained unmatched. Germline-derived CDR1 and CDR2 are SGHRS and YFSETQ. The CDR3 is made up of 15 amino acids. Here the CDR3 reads CASSLRGHGTDTQYF. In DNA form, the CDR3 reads TGCGCCAGCAGCTTGAGGGGGCATGGCACAGATACGCAGTATTTT.

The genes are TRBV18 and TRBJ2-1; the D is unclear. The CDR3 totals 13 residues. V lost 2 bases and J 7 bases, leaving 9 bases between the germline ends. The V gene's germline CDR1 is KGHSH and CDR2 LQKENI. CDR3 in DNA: TGTGCCAGCTCACCATACGAGACGAATGAGCAGTTCTTC. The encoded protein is CASSPYETNEQFF.

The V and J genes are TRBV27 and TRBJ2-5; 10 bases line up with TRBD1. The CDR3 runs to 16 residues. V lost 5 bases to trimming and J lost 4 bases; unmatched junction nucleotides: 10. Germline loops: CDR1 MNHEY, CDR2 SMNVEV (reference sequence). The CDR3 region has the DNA TGTGCCAGCAGTCGCGTTGACAGGGGGCGTAGAGAGACCCAGTACTTC. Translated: CASSRVDRGRRETQYF.

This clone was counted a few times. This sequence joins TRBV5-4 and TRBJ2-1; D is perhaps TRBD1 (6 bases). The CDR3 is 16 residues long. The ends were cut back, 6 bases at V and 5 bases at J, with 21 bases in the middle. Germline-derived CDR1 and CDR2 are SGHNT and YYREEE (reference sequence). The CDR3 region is CASNRPGPGVHNEQFF. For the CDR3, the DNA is TGTGCCAGCAACCGGCCGGGGCCAGGGGTACACAATGAGCAGTTCTTC.

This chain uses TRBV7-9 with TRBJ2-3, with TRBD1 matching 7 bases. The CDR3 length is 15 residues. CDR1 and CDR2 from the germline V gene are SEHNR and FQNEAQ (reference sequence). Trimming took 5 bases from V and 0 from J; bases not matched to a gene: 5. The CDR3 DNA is TGTGCCAGCAGCCAACAGGGGCATAGCACAGATACGCAGTATTTT. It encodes CASSQQGHSTDTQYF. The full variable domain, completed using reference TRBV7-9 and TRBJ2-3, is DTGVSQNPRHKITKRGQNVTFRCDPISEHNRLYWYRQTLGQGPEFLTYFQNEAQLEKSRLLSDRFSAERPKGSFSTLEIQRTEQGDSAMYLCASSQQGHSTDTQYFGPGTRLTVL.

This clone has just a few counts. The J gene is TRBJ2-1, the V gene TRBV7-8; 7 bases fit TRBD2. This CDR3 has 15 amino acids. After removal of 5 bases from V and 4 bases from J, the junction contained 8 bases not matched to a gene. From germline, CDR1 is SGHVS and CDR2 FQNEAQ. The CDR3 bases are TGTGCCAGCAGCATCGGAGGGAGGGATTACAATGAGCAGTTCTTC. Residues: CASSIGGRDYNEQFF.

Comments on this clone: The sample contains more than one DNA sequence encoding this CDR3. CDR3 DNA: TGTGCCAGCAGTGATGGTTGGGCCATGAACACCGGGGAGCTGTTTTTT. Protein product: CASSDGWAMNTGELFF. This chain links TRBV25-1 with TRBJ2-2; D ambiguous. Between the trimmed V and J ends, which lost 3 bases and 1 base, there was a span of 12 bases. The CDR3 has 16 residues. Germline V gives CDR1 MGHDK, CDR2 SYGVNS.

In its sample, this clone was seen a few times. CDR3 loop: CASSSGGSGSYEQYF. The CDR3 coding sequence is TGTGCCAGCAGCTCAGGGGGCTCGGGCTCCTACGAGCAGTACTTC. The chain combines TRBV7-6 with TRBJ2-7; 8 bases fit TRBD1. V dropped 4 bases and J dropped 0; count of bases not matched to a gene: 5. The length of the CDR3 is 15 residues. Germline assignment: CDR1 SGHVS and CDR2 FNYEAQ.

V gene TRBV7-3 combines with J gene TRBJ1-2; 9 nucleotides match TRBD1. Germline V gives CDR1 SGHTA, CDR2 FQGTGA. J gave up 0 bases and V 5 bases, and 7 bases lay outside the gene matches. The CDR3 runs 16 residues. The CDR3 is CASSAGTGTPNYGYTF. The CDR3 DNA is TGTGCCAGCAGCGCCGGGACAGGGACGCCTAACTATGGCTACACCTTC.

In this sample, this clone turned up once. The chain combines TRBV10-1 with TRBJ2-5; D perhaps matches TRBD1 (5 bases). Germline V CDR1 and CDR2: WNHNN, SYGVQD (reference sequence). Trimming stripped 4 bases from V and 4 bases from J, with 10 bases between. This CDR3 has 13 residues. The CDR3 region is CASSVQGGETQYF. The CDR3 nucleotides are TGCGCCAGCAGTGTCCAGGGCGGAGAGACCCAGTACTTC.